One and the same sample provided the 22 T cell receptor beta chains below, sequenced in a study of OX40 agonist ivuxolimab in advanced cancers. This table comes from immunoSEQ multiplex PCR, and its TCRdb copy is limited to in-frame clones, with some not included. The sample lists approximately 11,000 clones, 77% occurring once. The sequencing used CD4+ or CD8+ T cells sorted from blood, collected in a trial of the OX40 agonist ivuxolimab. The receptors were sampled from an adult with an advanced solid tumor such as melanoma, head and neck, liver or kidney cancer.

The chain is built from TRBV27 and TRBJ2-3; weak D call: TRBD2 (6 bases). Looked up from germline, CDR1 is MNHEY and CDR2 is SMNVEV (reference sequence). This CDR3 spans 13 amino acids. V dropped 5 bases and J dropped 2 bases, with 8 bases sitting between them. The CDR3 loop reads CASSGGNTDTQYF. CDR3 DNA sequence: TGTGCCAGCAGTGGCGGGAACACAGATACGCAGTATTTT.

The chain uses TRBV27 and TRBJ2-7; TRBD1 might be the D (6 bases). Between the trimmed V and J ends, which lost 6 bases and 2 bases, there was a span of 14 bases. The CDR3 extends over 14 amino acids. Germline assignment: CDR1 MNHEY and CDR2 SMNVEV (reference sequence). Here the CDR3 reads CASRTADSPYEQYF. The CDR3 DNA is TGTGCCAGCAGAACTGCGGACAGCCCCTACGAGCAGTACTTC.

The rearrangement joins TRBV27 to TRBJ1-2; 7 bases fit TRBD1. The CDR3 consists of 14 residues. Germline CDR1 is MNHEY and CDR2 is SMNVEV (reference sequence). Trimming cost V 3 bases and J 8 bases; bases outside gene matches: 9. The CDR3 sequence is CASSFLPGGKGYTF. In DNA form, the CDR3 reads TGTGCCAGCAGTTTTTTACCAGGGGGTAAGGGCTACACCTTC.

The chain combines TRBV13 with TRBJ2-7; TRBD2 matches at 8 bases. The length of the CDR3 is 14 residues. Germline CDR1 PRHDT, CDR2 FYEKMQ (reference sequence). V lost 0 bases to trimming and J lost 5 bases; unmatched junction nucleotides: 3. The CDR3 sequence: CASSLGLAVHEQYF. The CDR3 nucleotides read TGTGCCAGCAGCTTAGGACTAGCGGTCCACGAGCAGTACTTC.

This chain joins TRBV7-3 and TRBJ2-1; D is ambiguous. Trimming pared 1 base from V and 2 bases from J, leaving 9 bases between. The germline gives CDR1 SGHTA, CDR2 FQGTGA. The CDR3 loop spans 15 amino acids. CDR3 sequence: CASSLNPGTYNEQFF. The CDR3 DNA reads TGTGCCAGCAGCTTAAATCCGGGTACCTACAATGAGCAGTTCTTC.

A note on this clone: A read error likely explains this, since a far larger clone differs by one base. CDR3 region: CASSFRYPSYEQYF. For the CDR3, the DNA is TGTGCCAGCAGCTTTAGGTACCCTTCCTACGAGCAGTACTTC. V is TRBV5-6 and J is TRBJ2-7, with D hard to call. V dropped 2 bases and J dropped 1 base, with 10 bases sitting between them. Looked up from germline, CDR1 is SGHDT and CDR2 is YYEEEE. This CDR3 has 14 residues.

This clone occurred a few times. The V and J genes are TRBV6-5 and TRBJ2-1; 9 nucleotides agree with TRBD2. Trimming at V came to 6 bases and at J to 5 bases, leaving 5 bases not matched to a gene. This CDR3 has 14 amino acids. CDR1 is MNHEY, CDR2 SVGAGI, per germline. This chain's CDR3 is CASRPSGTHNEQFF. CDR3 DNA: TGTGCCAGCAGACCTAGCGGGACCCACAATGAGCAGTTCTTC.

The rearrangement uses TRBV4-1 and TRBJ2-3; D is undetermined. The V and J ends lost 3 bases and 0 bases respectively, with 10 bases between them. Germline-derived CDR1 and CDR2 are MGHRA and YSYEKL. The CDR3 consists of 15 residues. For the CDR3, the DNA is TGCGCCAGCAGCCACCGACCGGATAGCACAGATACGCAGTATTTT. It encodes CASSHRPDSTDTQYF.

The chain is built from TRBV13 and TRBJ2-2, with D uncertain. V was shortened by 3 bases and J by 7 bases, with 15 bases between the two germline ends. CDR1 is PRHDT and CDR2 is FYEKMQ in the germline V gene (reference sequence). The CDR3 sequence is 15 residues long. In nucleotides, the CDR3 is TGTGCCAGCAGCTTCCGGGCAGTAGGGTTCGGGGAGCTGTTTTTT. This sequence encodes CASSFRAVGFGELFF.

The chain combines TRBV6-5 with TRBJ2-1; D remains unclear. The germline V gene encodes CDR1 MNHEY and CDR2 SVGAGI. The ends were cut back, 0 bases at V and 5 bases at J, with 11 bases in the middle. The CDR3 length is 15 residues. The CDR3 region is CASSYSTLGNNEQFF. Written as DNA, the CDR3 is TGTGCCAGCAGTTACTCGACTCTGGGGAACAATGAGCAGTTCTTC.

The rearrangement joins TRBV30 to TRBJ2-2; tentatively, D is TRBD2 (5 bases). V was shortened by 6 bases and J by 3 bases, with 23 bases between the two germline ends. The CDR3 has 17 residues. Germline V gives CDR1 GTSNPN, CDR2 SVGIG (reference sequence). The CDR3 DNA is TGTGCCTGTGACACATGGATAGGAGGCGTCGACACCGGGGAGCTGTTTTTT. Its translation: CACDTWIGGVDTGELFF.

V is TRBV6-5 and J is TRBJ2-2; D may be TRBD2 (6 bases). V was trimmed by 6 bases and J by 3 bases, leaving 14 bases between them. The CDR3 has 15 residues. Germline lookup yields CDR1 MNHEY and CDR2 SVGAGI. The CDR3 region has the DNA TGTGCCAGCAGCAATAAGGAGGGGTACACCGGGGAGCTGTTTTTT. Its protein product is CASSNKEGYTGELFF.

The V and J genes are TRBV13 and TRBJ2-2; a weak D match, TRBD2 (5 bases). Germline assignment: CDR1 PRHDT and CDR2 FYEKMQ (reference sequence). V was clipped by 5 bases and J by 4 bases, with 14 bases between them. The CDR3 extends over 15 amino acids. The CDR3 loop reads CASSLRGEPTGELFF. CDR3 DNA: TGTGCCAGCAGCCTTCGTGGGGAGCCCACCGGGGAGCTGTTTTTT.

This chain joins TRBV5-6 and TRBJ1-5, with D maybe TRBD1 (6 bases). Germline lookup yields CDR1 SGHDT and CDR2 YYEEEE. The ends were cut back, 3 bases at V and 5 bases at J, with 15 bases in the middle. There are 15 residues in the CDR3. This chain's CDR3 is CASSSRWDIDQPQHF. CDR3 bases: TGTGCCAGCAGCTCCCGGTGGGACATAGATCAGCCCCAGCATTTT. The entire variable domain, with the rest obtained from reference TRBV5-6 and TRBJ1-5, is as follows: DAGVTQSPTHLIKTRGQQVTLRCSPKSGHDTVSWYQQALGQGPQFIFQYYEEEERQRGNFPDRFSGHQFPNYSSELNVNALLLGDSALYLCASSSRWDIDQPQHFGDGTRLSIL.

The V call is TRBV5-8, the J call TRBJ2-7, with 8 bases that match TRBD2. Germline CDR1 is SGHTS and CDR2 is YDEGEE. There are 16 residues in the CDR3. The trim removed 4 bases at V and 3 bases at J, leaving 12 bases unmatched. The DNA for the CDR3 is TGTGCCAGCAGCCAAGAGGAAGCGGGGGCCCGCTACGAGCAGTACTTC. Residues: CASSQEEAGARYEQYF.

The rearrangement links TRBV30 to TRBJ2-3, with 10 bases identical to TRBD2. Germline loops: CDR1 GTSNPN, CDR2 SVGIG (reference sequence). The J segment lost 0 bases and the V segment lost 1 base, leaving 1 base of the junction unmatched. The CDR3 runs to 15 residues. The CDR3 loop is CAWSAAGGSTDTQYF. DNA for the CDR3: TGTGCCTGGAGTGCAGCGGGGGGGAGCACAGATACGCAGTATTTT.

The rearrangement joins TRBV14 to TRBJ2-2; no firm D call. CDR3 size: 13 residues. Per the germline V gene, CDR1 is SGHDN and CDR2 is FVKESK. V was clipped by 6 bases and J by 2 bases, with 7 bases between them. CDR3 sequence reads: CASRLTNTGELFF. The CDR3 DNA follows: TGTGCCAGCAGACTTACAAACACCGGGGAGCTGTTTTTT.

The chain links TRBV13 to TRBJ1-4; no clear D. The CDR3 length is 12 residues. Trimming took 3 bases from V and 8 from J, leaving 7 bases between them. CDR1 and CDR2 (germline): PRHDT, FYEKMQ (reference sequence). The CDR3 loop is CASSFQYEKLFF. CDR3 nucleotides: TGTGCCAGCAGCTTCCAGTACGAAAAACTGTTTTTT.

The chain carries TRBV7-9 and TRBJ1-4; possibly TRBD1 for D (5 bases). The CDR3 is 15 amino acids. Looked up from germline, CDR1 is SEHNR and CDR2 is FQNEAQ (reference sequence). Trimming pared 2 bases from V and 6 bases from J, leaving 13 bases between. The CDR3 region has the DNA TGTGCCAGCAGCTTACCGCGGGGGTTGGATGAAAAACTGTTTTTT. Translation gives CASSLPRGLDEKLFF.

The chain carries TRBV11-2 and TRBJ2-7; 9 bases line up with TRBD2. Germline-derived CDR1 and CDR2 are SGHAT and FQNNGV. V was pared by 3 bases and J by 2 bases, with 2 bases of the junction left unmatched. The CDR3 has 14 residues. The CDR3 reads CASSFGTSTYEQYF. The DNA for the CDR3 is TGTGCCAGCAGCTTCGGGACTAGCACCTACGAGCAGTACTTC. The whole variable domain, remainder taken from reference TRBV11-2 and TRBJ2-7, is EAGVAQSPRYKIIEKRQSVAFWCNPISGHATLYWYQQILGQGPKLLIQFQNNGVVDDSQLPKDRFSAERLKGVDSTLKIQPAKLEDSAVYLCASSFGTSTYEQYFGPGTRLTVT.

The chain carries TRBV10-1 and TRBJ1-1; the match to TRBD1 covers 7 bases. V was pared by 3 bases and J by 0 bases, with 7 bases of the junction left unmatched. The V gene's germline CDR1 is WNHNN and CDR2 SYGVQD (reference sequence). This CDR3 spans 16 amino acids. CDR3 residues: CASSDGATGMNTEAFF. DNA for the CDR3: TGCGCCAGCAGTGATGGGGCGACAGGGATGAACACTGAAGCTTTCTTT.

This clone was counted a few times. The chain uses TRBV9 and TRBJ1-5, with D possibly being TRBD1 (5 bases). Per germline, CDR1 SGDLS and CDR2 YYNGEE. This CDR3 is 16 amino acids long. V shed 0 bases and J shed 7 bases, with 17 bases lying between them. DNA of the CDR3: TGTGCCAGCAGCGTAGTGGTCAGGGAACTCGGGCAGCCCCAGCATTTT. Its protein product is CASSVVVRELGQPQHF. The complete variable domain, with remaining parts taken from reference TRBV9 and TRBJ1-5, reads DSGVTQTPKHLITATGQRVTLRCSPRSGDLSVYWYQQSLDQGLQFLIQYYNGEERAKGNILERFSAQQFPDLHSELNLSSLELGDSALYFCASSVVVRELGQPQHFGDGTRLSIL.